One T cell receptor (beta chain) is described in this entry. These data come from a study of molecular identifiers for immune sequencing clone quantification. Germline assignment: CDR1 SGHTS and CDR2 YDEGEE. CDR3 size: 13 residues. TCRdb independently ran MiXCR on the PCR reads; one entry per CDR3 protein. The sample includes under 350,000 distinct CDR3 sequences, 24% seen only once; the top ten take 0.7% to 0.95%. The receptor was derived from a human donor in good health. Some libraries in this study had Jurkat cell RNA spiked in. Specimen: naive CD8+ T cells from blood, with Jurkat cell RNA spiked in. Subset given: FACS-sorted CD8+CD4-CCR7+CD45RA+ naive T cells. V and J are TRBV5-8 and TRBJ1-1; D is unresolved. The CDR3 nucleotides are TGTGCAAGGGCTCCCCTCCCGAACACTGAAGCTTTCTTT. Translating it yields CARAPLPNTEAFF.